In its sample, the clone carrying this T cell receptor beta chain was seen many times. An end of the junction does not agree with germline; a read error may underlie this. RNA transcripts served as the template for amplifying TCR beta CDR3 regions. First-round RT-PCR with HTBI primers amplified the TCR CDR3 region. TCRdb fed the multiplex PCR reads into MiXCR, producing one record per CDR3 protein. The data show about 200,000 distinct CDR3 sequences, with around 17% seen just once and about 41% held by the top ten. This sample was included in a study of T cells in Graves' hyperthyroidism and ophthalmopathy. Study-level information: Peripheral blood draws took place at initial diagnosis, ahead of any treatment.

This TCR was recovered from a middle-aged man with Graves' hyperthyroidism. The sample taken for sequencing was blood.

The CDR3: CASSLDRGGNTIYF. CDR3 DNA sequence: TGTGCCAGCAGCTTAGACAGGGGTGGAAACACCATATATTTT. The V gene is TRBV12-3 or TRBV12-4, the J gene TRBJ1-3; the match to TRBD1 covers 8 bases. The CDR3 consists of 14 residues.